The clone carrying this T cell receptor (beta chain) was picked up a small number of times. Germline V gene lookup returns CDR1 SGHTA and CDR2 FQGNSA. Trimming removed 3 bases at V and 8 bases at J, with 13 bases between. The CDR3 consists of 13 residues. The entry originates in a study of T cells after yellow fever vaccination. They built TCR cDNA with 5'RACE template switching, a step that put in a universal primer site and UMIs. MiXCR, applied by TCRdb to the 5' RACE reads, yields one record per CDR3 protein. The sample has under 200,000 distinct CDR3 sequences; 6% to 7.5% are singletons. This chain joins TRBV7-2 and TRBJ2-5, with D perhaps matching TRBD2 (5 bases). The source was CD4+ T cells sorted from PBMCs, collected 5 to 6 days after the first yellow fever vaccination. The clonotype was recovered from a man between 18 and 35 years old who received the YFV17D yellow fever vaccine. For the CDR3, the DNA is TGTGCCAGCAGCTTGAGTAGGGAGAGAACCCAGTACTTC. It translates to CASSLSRERTQYF.